A selection of T cell receptor beta chains follows, all from one sample in a study of blood T cell repertoires in COVID-19. Using immunoSEQ multiplex PCR, the repertoire was profiled, and TCRdb retains in-frame clones only, with some absent. The sample yields approximately 260,000 clones, roughly 86% seen once. The sample consisted of PBMCs or T cells enriched from blood (not recorded which). These receptors were obtained from a middle-aged woman with acute COVID-19. Each CDR3 is given with its conserved first and last residue. The D gene is left open where the match is weak. Clone size is stated in some rows and not others, as once, few, many or a class when expanded.

v_gene: TRBV11-1; d_gene: NA; j_gene: TRBJ2-3; abundance: NA; CDR3aa: CASSLHGGETDTQYF; CDR3nt: TGTGCCAGCAGCTTACATGGCGGGGAAACAGATACGCAGTATTTT
v_gene: TRBV11-3; d_gene: TRBD1; j_gene: TRBJ1-1; abundance: NA; CDR3aa: CASSSRANRGGTEAFF; CDR3nt: TGTGCCAGCAGCTCACGGGCTAACAGGGGAGGAACTGAAGCTTTCTTT
v_gene: TRBV4-1; d_gene: TRBD1; j_gene: TRBJ1-4; abundance: NA; CDR3aa: CASSQQGALDEKLFF; CDR3nt: TGCGCCAGCAGCCAGCAGGGGGCGCTTGATGAAAAACTGTTTTTT
v_gene: TRBV5-1; d_gene: NA; j_gene: TRBJ1-6; abundance: few; CDR3aa: CASSGGTPDNSPLHF; CDR3nt: TGCGCCAGCAGCGGAGGGACTCCGGATAATTCACCCCTCCACTTT
v_gene: TRBV7-9; d_gene: NA; j_gene: TRBJ2-3; abundance: NA; CDR3aa: CASSLVAGFNTDTQYF; CDR3nt: TGTGCCAGCAGCTTAGTGGCGGGATTTAACACAGATACGCAGTATTTT
v_gene: TRBV18; d_gene: TRBD1; j_gene: TRBJ2-1; abundance: NA; CDR3aa: CASWQGDEQFF; CDR3nt: TGTGCCAGCTGGCAGGGGGATGAGCAGTTCTTC
v_gene: TRBV28; d_gene: TRBD1; j_gene: TRBJ1-5; abundance: NA; CDR3aa: CASRGGQVWQPQHF; CDR3nt: TGTGCCAGCAGGGGGGGACAGGTTTGGCAGCCCCAGCATTTT
v_gene: TRBV27; d_gene: TRBD1; j_gene: TRBJ2-2; abundance: NA; CDR3aa: CASSLRQGADTGELFF; CDR3nt: TGTGCCAGCAGTTTACGGCAGGGGGCGGACACCGGGGAGCTGTTTTTT
v_gene: TRBV7-9; d_gene: TRBD2; j_gene: TRBJ2-1; abundance: NA; CDR3aa: CASSLAHGGSGFREQFF; CDR3nt: TGTGCCAGCAGCTTAGCGCATGGCGGGAGCGGATTTCGGGAGCAGTTCTTC
v_gene: TRBV5-4; d_gene: NA; j_gene: TRBJ1-6; abundance: NA; CDR3aa: CASSLGGRTYNSPLHF; CDR3nt: TGTGCCAGCAGCTTAGGGGGAAGGACCTATAATTCACCCCTCCACTTT
v_gene: TRBV18; d_gene: NA; j_gene: TRBJ2-5; abundance: NA; CDR3aa: CASSPRGKETQYF; CDR3nt: TGTGCCAGCTCACCACGAGGGAAAGAGACCCAGTACTTC
v_gene: TRBV13; d_gene: TRBD2; j_gene: TRBJ2-4; abundance: NA; CDR3aa: CASSLGLAAGIQYF; CDR3nt: TGTGCCAGCAGCTTAGGACTAGCGGCTGGCATTCAGTACTTC
v_gene: TRBV2; d_gene: NA; j_gene: TRBJ1-5; abundance: NA; CDR3aa: CASSEGQGFQPQHF; CDR3nt: TGTGCCAGCAGTGAGGGTCAGGGTTTCCAGCCCCAGCATTTT
v_gene: TRBV24-1; d_gene: TRBD1; j_gene: TRBJ2-7; abundance: NA; CDR3aa: CATSDPGQSVYEQYF; CDR3nt: TGTGCCACCAGTGACCCGGGACAGAGCGTCTACGAGCAGTACTTC
v_gene: TRBV7-9; d_gene: TRBD1; j_gene: TRBJ2-1; abundance: NA; CDR3aa: CASSSPQGARGEQFF; CDR3nt: TGTGCCAGCAGCTCTCCGCAGGGGGCGCGGGGTGAGCAGTTCTTC
v_gene: TRBV2; d_gene: NA; j_gene: TRBJ1-6; abundance: NA; CDR3aa: CASSEVTSNSPLHF; CDR3nt: TGTGCCAGCAGTGAGGTCACGAGTAATTCACCCCTCCACTTT
v_gene: TRBV7-6; d_gene: TRBD1; j_gene: TRBJ1-5; abundance: NA; CDR3aa: CASSVGTDWNQPQHF; CDR3nt: TGTGCCAGCAGCGTCGGGACAGATTGGAATCAGCCCCAGCATTTT
v_gene: TRBV5-1; d_gene: TRBD2; j_gene: TRBJ2-3; abundance: NA; CDR3aa: CASSLRLAGEDTQYF; CDR3nt: TGCGCCAGCAGCCTCAGACTAGCGGGAGAAGATACGCAGTATTTT
v_gene: TRBV19; d_gene: NA; j_gene: TRBJ2-2; abundance: NA; CDR3aa: CASALKGANTGELFF; CDR3nt: TGTGCCAGTGCCCTTAAGGGGGCGAACACCGGGGAGCTGTTTTTT
v_gene: TRBV12-3/TRBV12-4; d_gene: NA; j_gene: TRBJ1-1; abundance: NA; CDR3aa: CASTPGVNTEAFF; CDR3nt: TGTGCCAGCACCCCGGGGGTGAACACTGAAGCTTTCTTT
v_gene: TRBV6-1; d_gene: TRBD2; j_gene: TRBJ2-5; abundance: NA; CDR3aa: CASSEARASGRETQYF; CDR3nt: TGTGCCAGCAGTGAAGCTCGGGCTAGCGGGAGAGAGACCCAGTACTTC
v_gene: TRBV2; d_gene: NA; j_gene: TRBJ2-5; abundance: NA; CDR3aa: CASSEVRDLGTQYF; CDR3nt: TGTGCCAGCAGTGAAGTGCGGGACTTAGGGACCCAGTACTTC
v_gene: TRBV23-1; d_gene: TRBD1; j_gene: TRBJ2-1; abundance: NA; CDR3aa: CASSHPRTGGDEQFF; CDR3nt: TGCGCCAGCAGCCATCCGAGGACAGGGGGCGATGAGCAGTTCTTC
v_gene: TRBV27; d_gene: NA; j_gene: TRBJ1-5; abundance: NA; CDR3aa: CASSPKPGWDQPQHF; CDR3nt: TGTGCCAGCAGTCCAAAGCCCGGGTGGGATCAGCCCCAGCATTTT
v_gene: TRBV2; d_gene: NA; j_gene: TRBJ1-1; abundance: NA; CDR3aa: CASSEALLGTPNTEAFF; CDR3nt: TGTGCCAGCAGTGAAGCGCTTCTTGGGACACCGAACACTGAAGCTTTCTTT
v_gene: TRBV5-1; d_gene: TRBD2; j_gene: TRBJ2-1; abundance: NA; CDR3aa: CASSTAGEPYNEQFF; CDR3nt: TGCGCCAGCAGCACCGCGGGAGAACCCTACAATGAGCAGTTCTTC
v_gene: TRBV19; d_gene: NA; j_gene: TRBJ1-5; abundance: NA; CDR3aa: CASSNDRSGQPQHF; CDR3nt: TGTGCCAGTAGTAATGACAGGTCCGGGCAGCCCCAGCATTTT
v_gene: TRBV5-1; d_gene: TRBD2; j_gene: TRBJ2-7; abundance: NA; CDR3aa: CASSLNLAGVYEQYF; CDR3nt: TGCGCCAGCAGCTTGAATCTAGCGGGAGTTTACGAGCAGTACTTC
v_gene: TRBV12-5; d_gene: NA; j_gene: TRBJ2-1; abundance: NA; CDR3aa: CASGSPSTYGVHNEQFF; CDR3nt: TGTGCTAGTGGTTCCCCCTCGACATACGGGGTACACAATGAGCAGTTCTTC
v_gene: TRBV13; d_gene: TRBD1; j_gene: TRBJ1-1; abundance: NA; CDR3aa: CASSPSRDRGLGEAFF; CDR3nt: TGTGCCAGCAGCCCGAGCCGGGACAGGGGGTTAGGTGAAGCTTTCTTT
v_gene: TRBV3-1/TRBV3-2; d_gene: TRBD2; j_gene: TRBJ2-1; abundance: NA; CDR3aa: CASSPPGAGGFGNEQFF; CDR3nt: TGTGCCAGCAGCCCTCCGGGGGCGGGAGGGTTCGGCAATGAGCAGTTCTTC
v_gene: TRBV5-6; d_gene: TRBD1; j_gene: TRBJ1-4; abundance: NA; CDR3aa: CASSNRGYEKLFF; CDR3nt: TGTGCCAGCAGCAACAGGGGGTATGAAAAACTGTTTTTT
v_gene: TRBV7-6; d_gene: TRBD2; j_gene: TRBJ2-1; abundance: NA; CDR3aa: CASSFGGRAGETNEQFF; CDR3nt: TGTGCCAGCAGCTTTGGTGGTAGGGCGGGAGAGACAAATGAGCAGTTCTTC
v_gene: TRBV10-2; d_gene: NA; j_gene: TRBJ2-7; abundance: NA; CDR3aa: CASSEGLRLGEQYF; CDR3nt: TGCGCCAGCAGTGAGGGCCTCAGACTCGGCGAGCAGTACTTC
v_gene: TRBV11-3; d_gene: TRBD2; j_gene: TRBJ2-1; abundance: NA; CDR3aa: CASSLAAGGQGNEQFF; CDR3nt: TGTGCCAGCAGCTTAGCGGCGGGAGGTCAGGGCAATGAGCAGTTCTTC
v_gene: TRBV27; d_gene: TRBD1; j_gene: TRBJ1-2; abundance: NA; CDR3aa: CASSTGGFYGYTF; CDR3nt: TGTGCCAGCAGCACAGGGGGCTTTTATGGCTACACCTTC
v_gene: TRBV2; d_gene: TRBD2; j_gene: TRBJ2-1; abundance: NA; CDR3aa: CASSVTSGRSSYNEQFF; CDR3nt: TGTGCCAGCAGTGTGACTAGCGGGAGGAGCTCCTACAATGAGCAGTTCTTC
v_gene: TRBV7-2; d_gene: TRBD1; j_gene: TRBJ1-1; abundance: NA; CDR3aa: CASSFRGPLTEAFF; CDR3nt: TGTGCCAGCAGCTTCAGGGGGCCGCTCACTGAAGCTTTCTTT